This TCR beta chain was identified in a study of OX40 agonist ivuxolimab in advanced cancers. On the study more broadly: The study gave patients intravenous ivuxolimab at 0.01 to 10 mg/kg every 2 weeks. Eligibility admitted prior anti-PD-1, anti-PD-L1 or anti-CTLA-4 therapy; 40% had some.

The CDR3 consists of 13 residues. The germline gives CDR1 MDHEN, CDR2 SYDVKM. With 5 bases removed from V and 8 bases from J, the gap between germline ends came to 15 bases. The assay was immunoSEQ multiplex PCR, and TCRdb's table has in-frame clones only and misses some. There are about 34,000 clones in the sample; around 80% occur only once, and 2.6% lies in the top ten. The material sequenced was CD4+ or CD8+ T cells sorted from blood, taken in a trial of the OX40 agonist ivuxolimab. The chain couples TRBV28 to TRBJ1-2; D call uncertain. This TCR derives from an adult with an advanced solid tumor such as melanoma, head and neck, liver or kidney cancer. The CDR3, as DNA: TGTGCCAGCAGTCCGATGATGGGCAGAGGCTACACCTTC. It encodes CASSPMMGRGYTF.